These 7 T cell receptor beta chains were sequenced from one sample in a study of tumor and adjacent non-tumor tissue in lung cancer. No cell sorting was done before RNA was extracted from the tissue. TCRbeta libraries were built with three rounds of nested PCR, modified from ARM-PCR. Using its own MiXCR run on the multiplex PCR reads, TCRdb lists one record per CDR3 protein. This table has about 79,000 distinct CDR3 sequences, roughly 72% appearing once. Sequenced material: lung tumor tissue. These receptors were taken from a woman between 40 and 50 years old with non-small cell lung cancer.

The chain links TRBV5-1 to TRBJ2-3; 10 bases fit TRBD2. The CDR3 runs to 19 residues. The germline V gene encodes CDR1 SGHRS and CDR2 YFSETQ. With V trimmed by 5 bases and J by 0 bases, 15 bases remained unmatched. CDR3 sequence reads: CASRNPLISGGTSTDTQYF. Here the CDR3 DNA reads TGCGCCAGCAGGAATCCATTGATTAGCGGGGGGACTAGCACAGATACGCAGTATTTT.

About this clonotype itself: The DNA is omitted, as the CDR3 cannot be located on it reliably, and the CDR3 follows TCRdb's listing. The chain combines TRBV29-1 with TRBJ1-4. The CDR3 is 14 residues long, counting both termini. From germline, CDR1 is SQVTM and CDR2 ANQGSEA. CDR3 in amino acids: CSVGLGSRGEKLSF.

Concerning this clonotype itself: The junction differs from germline at one of its ends, possibly a read error. The chain couples TRBV23-1 to TRBJ2-1, with D possibly being TRBD2 (5 bases). TRBV23-1 is an ORF, with its function uncertain. This CDR3 is built from 14 residues. CDR3: CASSQSRTYNERFF. For the CDR3, the DNA is TGCGCTAGCAGTCAATCGAGGACTTACAATGAGCGGTTCTTC.

Details on this clonotype: Given the absence of the conserved phenylalanine or tryptophan at the CDR3 end, a read error is likely. The limits of the CDR3 on the DNA are not certain, so only TCRdb's listed CDR3 is given. The chain uses TRBV11-1 and TRBJ2-7; TRBD1, as called in the table, went unchecked against the DNA. Germline-derived CDR1 and CDR2 are SGHAT and FQDESV (reference sequence). Both ends counted, the CDR3 spans 14 residues. This chain's CDR3 is CASSRGQSSFEQYS.

The chain combines TRBV2 with TRBJ2-5; perhaps TRBD2 as D (5 bases). The CDR3 extends over 11 amino acids. The germline V gene has CDR1 SNHLY and CDR2 FYNNEI. V lost 6 bases, J lost 4 bases, and 6 bases lay in between. CDR3 amino acids: CASRLGETQYF. The CDR3 DNA is TGTGCCAGCAGACTAGGAGAGACCCAGTACTTC.

This clonotype was seen once. The junction differs from germline at one of its ends, possibly a read error. This chain links TRBV5-5 with TRBJ1-2; the D gene is possibly TRBD1 (5 bases). CDR3 length: 14 amino acids. Germline values: CDR1 SGHKS, CDR2 YYEKEE (reference sequence). The CDR3 spells CASSLAWEWTGYTF. CDR3 sequence (DNA): TGTGCCAGCAGTTTGGCCTGGGAATGGACAGGCTACACCTTC.

This clonotype was picked up a small number of times. The junction and the germline gene differ at one end; a read error may be behind it. The gene calls are TRBV10-2 and TRBJ2-3, with 12 positions matching TRBD2. The CDR3 runs 17 residues. Germline assignment: CDR1 WSHSY and CDR2 SAAADI. The CDR3 bases are TGCGCCAGCAGTGAGGCGAAGGGACTAGCGGGTCCAGTTACGCAATATTTT. It codes for CASSEAKGLAGPVTQYF.